Sequencing of this TCR beta chain was carried out in a study of cytomegalovirus exposure and HLA in healthy donors. Germline V CDR1 and CDR2: SGHRS, YFSETQ. Trimming at V came to 0 bases and at J to 1 base, leaving 13 bases not matched to a gene. The CDR3 spans 19 residues. The PCR ran on 60 Vbeta and 13 Jbeta primers. This table comes from immunoSEQ multiplex PCR, and its TCRdb copy is limited to in-frame clones, with some not included. The clone table shows approximately 110,000 clones, with the ten largest holding roughly 1%. This chain uses TRBV5-1 with TRBJ1-3; the match to TRBD1 covers 7 bases. Sequencing was done on a sample of PBMCs. The receptor was isolated from a man younger than 35 in good health and CMV-seronegative. This chain's CDR3 is CASSLARTGSLQSGNTIYF. The CDR3 coding sequence is TGCGCCAGCAGCTTGGCCCGGACAGGCTCTCTCCAGTCTGGAAACACCATATATTTT.